This passage covers 23 T cell receptor beta chains from one sample sequenced in a study of blood T cell repertoires in COVID-19. Assay used: immunoSEQ multiplex PCR; TCRdb lists only in-frame clones, some missing. The data show nearly 55,000 clones, with around 78% seen just once and just under 15% held by the top ten. The sequenced material came from peripheral blood. The receptors derive from a human donor with active or convalescent COVID-19. The donor label of this sample is uncertain.

This chain connects TRBV4-1 to TRBJ1-1; a possible D gene is TRBD1 (5 bases). The CDR3 has 13 amino acids. Germline CDR1 reads MGHRA; CDR2 reads YSYEKL. V lost 2 bases and J lost 12, with 16 bases in between. The CDR3 region is CASSQPPGGGSFF. The CDR3 DNA sequence: TGCGCCAGCAGCCAACCCCCGGGGGGGGGATCTTTCTTT.

This chain joins TRBV21-1 and TRBJ1-5; no check of the table's D call, TRBD1, against the DNA was made. TRBV21-1 is a pseudogene segment. The CDR3 is 15 amino acids. CDR3 amino acids: CANGQGFYSNQPQHF. DNA for the CDR3: TGTGCCAACGGACAGGGTTTTTATAGCAATCAGCCCCAGCATTTT.

The chain joins TRBV2 to TRBJ1-2; 8 bases line up with TRBD1. In germline, CDR1 is SNHLY, CDR2 FYNNEI. The CDR3 runs 13 residues. V dropped 9 bases and J dropped 4; count of bases not matched to a gene: 7. DNA for the CDR3: TGTGCCAGTGCTCTGGACAGGGTCTATGGCTACACCTTC. Its translation is CASALDRVYGYTF.

This clone was seen only a few times. The rearrangement joins TRBV6-5 to TRBJ1-3; a weak D match, TRBD1 (6 bases). This CDR3 region has 14 residues. Trimming removed 7 bases at V and 0 bases at J, with 10 bases between. From germline, CDR1 is MNHEY and CDR2 SVGAGI. CDR3 region: CASKQGSSGNTIYF. The DNA for the CDR3 is TGTGCCAGCAAACAGGGCTCCTCTGGAAACACCATATATTTT.

This chain connects TRBV23-1 to TRBJ2-6; 9 bases map to TRBD1. TRBV23-1 is flagged as an ORF with uncertain function. CDR3 length equals 19 residues. Losses at the gene ends were 4 bases for V and 1 base for J; bases not matched to a gene: 11. This CDR3 is CASSPQISGTGSGANVLTF. CDR3 bases: TGCGCCAGCAGTCCACAAATTTCCGGGACAGGGTCTGGGGCCAACGTCCTGACTTTC.

This sequence joins TRBV28 and TRBJ1-6; no clear D gene. Trimming cost V 6 bases and J 6 bases, with 21 bases left between them. The CDR3 sequence is 17 residues long. The germline CDR1 and CDR2 sequences are MDHEN and SYDVKM. CDR3 sequence (DNA): TGTGCCAGCAGCACTGACTCCCGTGAGGGTATTAATTCACCCCTCCACTTT. Translation gives CASSTDSREGINSPLHF.

The chain joins TRBV10-3 to TRBJ2-7; the match to TRBD1 covers 10 bases. Losses at the gene ends were 4 bases for V and 4 bases for J; bases not matched to a gene: 4. This CDR3 has 14 amino acids. The germline gives CDR1 ENHRY, CDR2 SYGVKD. The CDR3 coding sequence is TGTGCCATCAGTGCAGACAGGGGGCTATACGAGCAGTACTTC. As protein: CAISADRGLYEQYF.

The genes are TRBV21-1 and TRBJ2-3; the DNA was not compared with TRBD2, the D call given in the table. TRBV21-1 is annotated as a pseudogene. CDR3 length: 17 amino acids. The CDR3 sequence: CASSKECDSGRTDTQYF. The CDR3 DNA is TGTGCCAGCAGCAAAGAGTGTGATAGCGGGAGAACAGATACGCAGTATTTT.

A single count supports this clone. The J gene is TRBJ1-4, the V gene TRBV5-6; 7 bases line up with TRBD1. Germline V gene lookup returns CDR1 SGHDT and CDR2 YYEEEE. The CDR3 is 17 amino acids. Trimming at V came to 2 bases and at J to 10 bases, leaving 17 bases not matched to a gene. The CDR3 here is CASSFIVRRQGDAKLFF. CDR3 DNA: TGTGCCAGCAGCTTCATCGTGAGGAGACAGGGAGATGCAAAACTGTTTTTT.

The V call is TRBV25-1, the J call TRBJ1-1; D is unclear. CDR1 is MGHDK, CDR2 SYGVNS, per germline. Trimming cost V 4 bases and J 5 bases, with 5 bases left between them. The CDR3 covers 11 residues. Here the CDR3 reads CASSGRTEAFF. CDR3 nucleotides: TGTGCCAGCAGTGGGCGGACTGAAGCTTTCTTT.

The chain is built from TRBV14 and TRBJ2-6, with 9 bases identical to TRBD1. Germline V lookup: CDR1 SGHDN, CDR2 FVKESK. The CDR3 spans 16 residues. With 3 bases clipped from V and 2 bases from J, the junction kept 2 bases outside the gene matches. CDR3 amino acids: CASSQRQGAGANVLTF. CDR3 DNA sequence: TGTGCCAGCAGCCAGCGACAGGGGGCTGGGGCCAACGTCCTGACTTTC.

In DNA form, the CDR3 reads TGTGCCAGCAAACCGACAGTAGCTAACTATGGCTACACCTTC. Protein product: CASKPTVANYGYTF. This chain connects TRBV6-5 to TRBJ1-2, with D maybe TRBD1 (5 bases). The length of the CDR3 is 14 residues. Trimming pared 7 bases from V and 0 bases from J, leaving 12 bases between. CDR1 and CDR2 from the germline V gene are MNHEY and SVGAGI.

This clone was recorded a few times. The genes are TRBV9 and TRBJ1-1; D is unresolved. The CDR3 extends over 13 amino acids. Per the germline V gene, CDR1 is SGDLS and CDR2 is YYNGEE. The ends were cut back, 1 base at V and 1 base at J, with 5 bases in the middle. CDR3 sequence (DNA): TGTGCCAGCAGCGTACCAGAGAACACTGAAGCTTTCTTT. Its protein is CASSVPENTEAFF.

The chain has TRBV10-3 and TRBJ1-4; the match to TRBD1 covers 9 bases. V trimming: 9 bases; J trimming: 8 bases; junction bases outside the gene matches: 7. The CDR3 is 13 amino acids. CDR1 and CDR2 (germline): ENHRY, SYGVKD. The CDR3 loop reads CAIGDRAEEKLFF. DNA of the CDR3: TGTGCCATAGGGGACAGGGCGGAGGAAAAACTGTTTTTT.

V usage is TRBV3-1 (or the pseudogene TRBV3-2) and J usage is TRBJ2-1; D might be TRBD1 (5 bases). The CDR3 runs 14 residues. Trimming took 4 bases from V and 4 from J, leaving 11 bases between them. Germline V gene lookup returns CDR1 LGHDT and CDR2 YNNKEL (reference sequence). CDR3 protein: CASSLSKGYNEQFF. CDR3 bases: TGTGCCAGCAGCCTGTCAAAGGGGTACAATGAGCAGTTCTTC.

This chain connects TRBV4-2 to TRBJ2-7, with 7 nucleotides matching TRBD2. The CDR3 contains 15 residues. CDR1 is LGHNA and CDR2 is YNFKEQ in the germline V gene. Trimming cost V 0 bases and J 4 bases; bases outside gene matches: 6. CDR3 sequence (DNA): TGTGCCAGCAGCCAAGAGGGCCTAGCGGCTTACGAGCAGTACTTC. Translated: CASSQEGLAAYEQYF.

The CDR3 DNA is TGTGCCAGCAATAGCGACGATTTTTTCTCCTACAATGAGCAGTTCTTC. Its translation: CASNSDDFFSYNEQFF. The chain links TRBV5-4 to TRBJ2-1, with D perhaps TRBD2 (5 bases). Looked up from germline, CDR1 is SGHNT and CDR2 is YYREEE (reference sequence). With 6 bases removed from V and 0 bases from J, the gap between germline ends came to 16 bases. The CDR3 sequence is 16 residues long.

V and J are TRBV19 and TRBJ1-4, with D possibly TRBD1 on 6 matching bases. Trimming took off 3 bases at V and 3 bases at J, with 11 bases between the two ends. Germline assignment: CDR1 LNHDA and CDR2 SQIVND (reference sequence). The CDR3 runs to 15 residues. The DNA for the CDR3 is TGTGCCAGTAGTATTGGGTGGGGGCCTAATGAAAAACTGTTTTTT. Protein: CASSIGWGPNEKLFF.

This clone was recorded only once. The chain employs TRBV5-8 and TRBJ1-5; 10 positions agree with TRBD1. V lost 3 bases to trimming and J lost 5 bases; unmatched junction nucleotides: 8. From germline, CDR1 is SGHTS and CDR2 YDEGEE. This CDR3 spans 16 amino acids. The CDR3 nucleotides read TGTGCCAGCAGCTCGACGGGACAGGGGTATTATCAGCCCCAGCATTTT. Protein sequence: CASSSTGQGYYQPQHF.

The rearrangement joins TRBV6-2 or TRBV6-3 to TRBJ2-5; 8 bases agree with TRBD1. This CDR3 has 15 residues. The germline V gene has CDR1 MNHEY and CDR2 SVGEGT. Unmatched junction bases numbered 5, after V lost 0 bases and J lost 5 bases. Here the CDR3 DNA reads TGTGCCAGCAGTTACTCGCCAGGGGGCTTGGAGACCCAGTACTTC. It is translated as CASSYSPGGLETQYF.

This clone was picked up one time. V gene TRBV25-1 combines with J gene TRBJ1-1; D unclear. The V gene lost 4 bases and the J gene lost 6 bases, with 15 bases spanning the gap. The CDR3 contains 14 residues. Germline V gene lookup returns CDR1 MGHDK and CDR2 SYGVNS. The CDR3 loop reads CASSVSSGIPEAFF. The CDR3, as DNA: TGTGCCAGCAGTGTTTCCTCGGGGATCCCTGAAGCTTTCTTT.

This clone was detected a few times. The chain couples TRBV9 to TRBJ1-2; no definite D call. CDR3 length: 12 amino acids. V shed 0 bases and J shed 4 bases, with 4 bases lying between them. CDR1 is SGDLS, CDR2 YYNGEE, per germline. The CDR3 here is CASSVDSYGYTF. In DNA form, the CDR3 reads TGTGCCAGCAGCGTAGACAGCTATGGCTACACCTTC.

The V call is TRBV5-8, the J call TRBJ2-1; 8 bases agree with TRBD2. This CDR3 is built from 16 residues. V lost 1 base to trimming and J lost 3 bases; unmatched junction nucleotides: 6. CDR1 and CDR2 from the germline V gene are SGHTS and YDEGEE. The CDR3 nucleotides read TGTGCCAGCAGCTTGTTTAGCGGGACAATCTACAATGAGCAGTTCTTC. Translation gives CASSLFSGTIYNEQFF.